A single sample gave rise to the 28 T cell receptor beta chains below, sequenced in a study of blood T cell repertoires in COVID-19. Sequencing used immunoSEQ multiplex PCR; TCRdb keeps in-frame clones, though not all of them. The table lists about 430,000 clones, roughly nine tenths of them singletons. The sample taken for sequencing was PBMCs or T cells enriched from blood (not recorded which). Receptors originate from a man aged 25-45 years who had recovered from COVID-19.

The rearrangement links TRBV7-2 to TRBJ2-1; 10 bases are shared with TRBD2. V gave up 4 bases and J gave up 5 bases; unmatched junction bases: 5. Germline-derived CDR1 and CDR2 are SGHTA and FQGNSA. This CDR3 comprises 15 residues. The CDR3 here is CASSSGLATNNEQFF. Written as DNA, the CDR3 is TGTGCCAGCAGCTCGGGACTAGCGACCAACAATGAGCAGTTCTTC.

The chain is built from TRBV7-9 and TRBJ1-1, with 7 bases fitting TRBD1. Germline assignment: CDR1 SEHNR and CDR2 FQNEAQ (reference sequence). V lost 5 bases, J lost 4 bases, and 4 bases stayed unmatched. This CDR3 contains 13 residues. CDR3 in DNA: TGTGCCAGCAGCGCACAGGGGACCACTGAAGCTTTCTTT. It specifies CASSAQGTTEAFF.

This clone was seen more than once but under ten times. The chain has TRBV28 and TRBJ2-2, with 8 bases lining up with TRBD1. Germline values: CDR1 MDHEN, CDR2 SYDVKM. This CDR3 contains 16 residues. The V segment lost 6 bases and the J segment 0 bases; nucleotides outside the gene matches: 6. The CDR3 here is CASRVDRGPNTGELFF. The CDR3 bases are TGTGCCAGCAGAGTCGACAGGGGCCCGAACACCGGGGAGCTGTTTTTT. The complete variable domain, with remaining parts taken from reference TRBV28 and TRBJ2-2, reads DVKVTQSSRYLVKRTGEKVFLECVQDMDHENMFWYRQDPGLGLRLIYFSYDVKMKEKGDIPEGYSVSREKKERFSLILESASTNQTSMYLCASRVDRGPNTGELFFGEGSRLTVL.

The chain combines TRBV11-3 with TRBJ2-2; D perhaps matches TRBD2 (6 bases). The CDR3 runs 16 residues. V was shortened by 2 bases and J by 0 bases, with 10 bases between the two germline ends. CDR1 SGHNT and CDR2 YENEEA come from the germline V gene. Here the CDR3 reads CASSLRETSNTGELFF. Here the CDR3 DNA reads TGTGCCAGCAGCTTACGGGAGACATCGAACACCGGGGAGCTGTTTTTT.

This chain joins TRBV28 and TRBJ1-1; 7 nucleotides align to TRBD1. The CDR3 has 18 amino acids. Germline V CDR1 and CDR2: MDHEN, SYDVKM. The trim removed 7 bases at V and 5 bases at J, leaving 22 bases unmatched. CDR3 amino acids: CASIPTGVAGAGSTEAFF. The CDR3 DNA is TGTGCCAGCATCCCCACAGGGGTGGCAGGGGCGGGATCGACTGAAGCTTTCTTT.

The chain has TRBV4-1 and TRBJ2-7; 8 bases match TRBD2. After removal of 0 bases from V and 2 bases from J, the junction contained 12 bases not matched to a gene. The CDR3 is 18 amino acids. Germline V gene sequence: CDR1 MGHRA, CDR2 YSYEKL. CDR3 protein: CASSQDLLRTSYPYEQYF. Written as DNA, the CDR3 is TGCGCCAGCAGCCAAGATTTGCTCAGGACTAGCTACCCCTACGAGCAGTACTTC.

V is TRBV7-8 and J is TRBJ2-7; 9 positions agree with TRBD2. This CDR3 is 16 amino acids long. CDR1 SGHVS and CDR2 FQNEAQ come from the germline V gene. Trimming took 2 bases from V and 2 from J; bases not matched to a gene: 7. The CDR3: CASSLSQREVPYEQYF. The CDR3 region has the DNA TGTGCCAGCAGCTTATCGCAGCGGGAGGTGCCCTACGAGCAGTACTTC.

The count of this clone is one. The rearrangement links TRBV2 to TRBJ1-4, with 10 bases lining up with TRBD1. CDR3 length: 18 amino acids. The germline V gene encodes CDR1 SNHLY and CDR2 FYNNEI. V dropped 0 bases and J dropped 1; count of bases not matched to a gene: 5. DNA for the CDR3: TGTGCCAGCAGTGAAGCGCGGGACAGGGGTCGAACTAATGAAAAACTGTTTTTT. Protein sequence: CASSEARDRGRTNEKLFF. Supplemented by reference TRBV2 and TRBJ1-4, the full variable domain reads EPEVTQTPSHQVTQMGQEVILRCVPISNHLYFYWYRQILGQKVEFLVSFYNNEISEKSEIFDDQFSVERPDGSNFTLKIRSTKLEDSAMYFCASSEARDRGRTNEKLFFGSGTQLSVL.

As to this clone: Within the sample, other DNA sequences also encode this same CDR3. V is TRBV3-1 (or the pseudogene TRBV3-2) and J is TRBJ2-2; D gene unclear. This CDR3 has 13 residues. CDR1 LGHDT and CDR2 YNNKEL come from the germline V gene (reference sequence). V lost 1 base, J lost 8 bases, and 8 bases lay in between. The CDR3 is CASSQVSAGELFF. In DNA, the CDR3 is TGTGCCAGCAGCCAAGTATCCGCGGGGGAGCTGTTTTTT.

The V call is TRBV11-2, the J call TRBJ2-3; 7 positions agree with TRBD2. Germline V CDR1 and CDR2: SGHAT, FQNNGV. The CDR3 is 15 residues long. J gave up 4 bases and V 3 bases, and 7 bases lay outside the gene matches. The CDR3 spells CASSFAGRWADTQYF. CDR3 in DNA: TGTGCCAGCAGCTTCGCCGGGAGGTGGGCAGATACGCAGTATTTT.

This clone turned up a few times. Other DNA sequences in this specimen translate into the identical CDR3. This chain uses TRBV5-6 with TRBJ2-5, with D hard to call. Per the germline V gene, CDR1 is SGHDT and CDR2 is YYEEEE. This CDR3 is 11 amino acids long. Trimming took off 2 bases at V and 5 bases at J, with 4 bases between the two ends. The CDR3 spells CASSFRETQYF. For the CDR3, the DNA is TGTGCCAGCAGCTTCAGGGAGACCCAGTACTTC.

Here the CDR3 reads CASSFGDRDSYEQYF. As DNA, the CDR3 is TGCGCCAGCAGCTTCGGGGACAGGGACTCCTACGAGCAGTACTTC. The chain is built from TRBV5-1 and TRBJ2-7, with 9 bases lining up with TRBD1. Germline CDR1 and CDR2: SGHRS and YFSETQ. The CDR3 runs to 15 residues. V lost 2 bases, J lost 0 bases, and 3 bases stayed unmatched.

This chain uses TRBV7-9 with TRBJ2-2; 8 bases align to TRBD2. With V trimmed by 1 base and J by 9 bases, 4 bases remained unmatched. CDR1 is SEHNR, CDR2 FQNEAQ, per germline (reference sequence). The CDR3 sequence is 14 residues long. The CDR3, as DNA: TGTGCCAGCAGCTTAGTCGAGCGGGAGTGGGAGCTGTTTTTT. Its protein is CASSLVEREWELFF.

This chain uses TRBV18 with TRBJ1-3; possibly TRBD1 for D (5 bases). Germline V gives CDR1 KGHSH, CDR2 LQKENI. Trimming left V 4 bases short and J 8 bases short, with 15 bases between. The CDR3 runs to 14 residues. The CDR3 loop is CASSLTGVRDTIYF. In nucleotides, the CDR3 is TGTGCCAGCTCACTTACAGGCGTTAGAGACACCATATATTTT.

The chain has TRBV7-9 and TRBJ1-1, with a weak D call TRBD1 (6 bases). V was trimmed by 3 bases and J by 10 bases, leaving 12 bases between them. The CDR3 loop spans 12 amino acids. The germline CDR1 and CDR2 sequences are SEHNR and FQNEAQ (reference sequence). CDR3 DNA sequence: TGTGCCAGCAGCTTCGACCTCAGGGGAGCTTTCTTT. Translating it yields CASSFDLRGAFF.

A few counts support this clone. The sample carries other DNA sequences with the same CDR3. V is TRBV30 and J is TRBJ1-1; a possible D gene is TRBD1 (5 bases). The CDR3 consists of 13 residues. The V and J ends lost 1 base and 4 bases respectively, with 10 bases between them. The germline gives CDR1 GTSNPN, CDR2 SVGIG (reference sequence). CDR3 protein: CAWSGQGGTEAFF. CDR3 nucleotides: TGTGCCTGGAGTGGCCAGGGAGGCACTGAAGCTTTCTTT.

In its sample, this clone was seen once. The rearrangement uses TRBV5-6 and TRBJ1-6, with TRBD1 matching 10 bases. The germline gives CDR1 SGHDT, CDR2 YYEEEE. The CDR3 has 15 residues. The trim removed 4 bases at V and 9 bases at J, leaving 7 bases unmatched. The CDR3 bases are TGTGCCAGCAGCCTGATGACAGGGGGCGTTTCACCCCTCCACTTT. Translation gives CASSLMTGGVSPLHF.

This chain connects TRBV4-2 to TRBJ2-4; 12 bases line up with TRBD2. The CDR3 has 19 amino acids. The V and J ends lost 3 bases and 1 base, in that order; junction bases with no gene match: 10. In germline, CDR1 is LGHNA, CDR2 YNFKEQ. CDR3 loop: CASSQELAGGTRAKNIQYF. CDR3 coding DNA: TGTGCCAGCAGCCAGGAACTAGCGGGAGGTACGCGGGCCAAAAACATTCAGTACTTC.

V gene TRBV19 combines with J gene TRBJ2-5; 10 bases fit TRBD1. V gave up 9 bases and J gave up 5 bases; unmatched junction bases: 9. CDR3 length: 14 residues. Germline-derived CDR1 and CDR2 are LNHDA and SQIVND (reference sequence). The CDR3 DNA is TGTGCCAGCCGGACAGGGGGGGGAGGTGAGACCCAGTACTTC. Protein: CASRTGGGGETQYF.

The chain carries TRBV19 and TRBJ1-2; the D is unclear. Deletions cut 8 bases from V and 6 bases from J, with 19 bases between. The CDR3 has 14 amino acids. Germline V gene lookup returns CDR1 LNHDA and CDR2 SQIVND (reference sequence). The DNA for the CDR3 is TGTGCCAGTCTTCCTCCCGCACAGTCCCATGGCTACACCTTC. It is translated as CASLPPAQSHGYTF.

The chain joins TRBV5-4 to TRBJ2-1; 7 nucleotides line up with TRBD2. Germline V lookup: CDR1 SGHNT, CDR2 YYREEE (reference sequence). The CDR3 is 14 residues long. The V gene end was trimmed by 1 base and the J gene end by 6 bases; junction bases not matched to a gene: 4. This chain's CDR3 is CASSLLADVNEQFF. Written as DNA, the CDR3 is TGTGCCAGCAGCTTGCTAGCGGACGTCAATGAGCAGTTCTTC.

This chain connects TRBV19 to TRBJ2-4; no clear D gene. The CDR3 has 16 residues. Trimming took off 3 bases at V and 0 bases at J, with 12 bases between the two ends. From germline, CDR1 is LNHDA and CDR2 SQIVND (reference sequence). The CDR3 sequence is CASSISFTLAKNIQYF. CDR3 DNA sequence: TGTGCCAGTAGTATCTCCTTCACTCTAGCCAAAAACATTCAGTACTTC.

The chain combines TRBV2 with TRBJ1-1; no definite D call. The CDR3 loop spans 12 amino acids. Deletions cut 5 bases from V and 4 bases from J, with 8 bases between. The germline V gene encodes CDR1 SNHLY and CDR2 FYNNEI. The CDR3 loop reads CASSREVTEAFF. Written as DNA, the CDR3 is TGTGCCAGCAGTCGGGAGGTCACTGAAGCTTTCTTT. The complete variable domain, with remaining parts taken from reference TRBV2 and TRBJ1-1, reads EPEVTQTPSHQVTQMGQEVILRCVPISNHLYFYWYRQILGQKVEFLVSFYNNEISEKSEIFDDQFSVERPDGSNFTLKIRSTKLEDSAMYFCASSREVTEAFFGQGTRLTVV.

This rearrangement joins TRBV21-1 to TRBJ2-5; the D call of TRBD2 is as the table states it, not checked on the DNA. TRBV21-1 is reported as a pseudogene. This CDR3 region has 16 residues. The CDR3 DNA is TGTGCCAGCAGCAGACGGACTAGCGGTTTCCAAGAGACCCAGTACTTC. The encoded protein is CASSRRTSGFQETQYF.

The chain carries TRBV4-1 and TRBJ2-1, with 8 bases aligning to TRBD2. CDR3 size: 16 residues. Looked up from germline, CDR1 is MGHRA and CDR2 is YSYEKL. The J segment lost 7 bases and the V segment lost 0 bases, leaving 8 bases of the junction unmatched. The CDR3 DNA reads TGCGCCAGCAGCCAAGATGGGAGCGGGAGAGGAAATGAGCAGTTCTTC. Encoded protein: CASSQDGSGRGNEQFF.

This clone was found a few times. The CDR3 reads CASSLRGTEAFF. The CDR3 region has the DNA TGTGCCAGCAGCCTCAGGGGAACTGAAGCTTTCTTT. The chain joins TRBV4-2 to TRBJ1-1; D may be TRBD1 (6 bases). The germline V gene has CDR1 LGHNA and CDR2 YNFKEQ. The CDR3 is 12 amino acids. Trimming shortened V by 4 bases and J by 5 bases, and 8 bases separated the two germline ends.

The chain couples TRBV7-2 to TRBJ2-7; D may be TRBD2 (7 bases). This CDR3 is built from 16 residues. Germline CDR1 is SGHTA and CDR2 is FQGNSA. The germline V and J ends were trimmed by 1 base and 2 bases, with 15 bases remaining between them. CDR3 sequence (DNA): TGTGCCAGCAGCTTAGTATCCGGCGGGGGCCCCTACGAGCAGTACTTC. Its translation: CASSLVSGGGPYEQYF.

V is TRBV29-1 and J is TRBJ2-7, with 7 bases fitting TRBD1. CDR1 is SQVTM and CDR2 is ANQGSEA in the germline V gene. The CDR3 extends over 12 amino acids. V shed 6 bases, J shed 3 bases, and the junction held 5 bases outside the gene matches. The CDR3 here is CSVQDRFYEQYF. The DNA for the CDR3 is TGCAGCGTCCAGGACAGGTTCTACGAGCAGTACTTC.